The T cell receptor (beta chain) described here comes from a study of response to subunit inactivated influenza vaccine. Whole-study findings and limits: Authors suggested that a seasonal influenza vaccination recruits few new T cells each time.

TCRdb used MiXCR to reprocess the RT-PCR reads, holding one entry per CDR3 protein. The sample contains around 480,000 distinct CDR3 sequences, about 15% of which appear only once. This clonotype has more than one count but fewer than ten. Its specificity is not known. The ends lost 5 bases at V and 6 bases at J; junction bases unmatched: 7. Per the germline V gene, CDR1 is SGHTA and CDR2 is FQGNSA. The CDR3 contains 15 residues. This material consisted of CD4+ T cells sorted from PBMCs, taken 23 to 25 months after vaccination. The V gene is TRBV7-2, the J gene TRBJ2-1, with TRBD2 matching 10 bases. The sequence was obtained from a man aged 50 to 69 who received an inactivated influenza vaccine. CDR3 in DNA: TGTGCCAGCAGCAAATTAGCGGGAGGTCCCAATGAGCAGTTCTTC. This codes for CASSKLAGGPNEQFF.